These T cell receptor beta chains were read from a single sample in a study of graft-versus-host responses after intestinal transplantation. For these TCRs, the target antigens are not known. Only in-frame clones appear in the TCRdb table, and some are missing; sequencing was by immunoSEQ multiplex PCR. The sample includes under 85,000 clones, over 85% seen only once; the top ten take about 0.56%. This sample comprised unstimulated CD8+ T cells sorted from spleen or lymph node cells, obtained before intestinal transplant. Every receptor here comes from a human donor who received an intestinal transplant. CDR3s include the opening cysteine and the closing phenylalanine or tryptophan. A D gene is named only where the DNA matches it firmly. The listing skips clone size in some rows; elsewhere it reads once, few, many or a size class.

clone_size	v_call	d_call	j_call	cdr3_aa	cdr3_nt
-	TRBV5-6	-	TRBJ2-7	CASSLAGEQYF	TGTGCCAGCAGCTTGGCGGGTGAGCAGTACTTC
-	TRBV5-1	-	TRBJ1-1	CASSGGPEAFF	TGCGCCAGCAGCGGAGGGCCTGAAGCTTTCTTT
-	TRBV18	TRBD2	TRBJ2-7	CASSPRLAGRYSSYEQYF	TGTGCCAGCTCACCAAGACTAGCAGGAAGGTATAGCTCCTACGAGCAGTACTTC
-	TRBV28	TRBD1	TRBJ1-1	CASSLYRTGESPNTEAFF	TGTGCCAGCAGTTTATATCGCACAGGGGAGTCTCCGAACACTGAAGCTTTCTTT
-	TRBV5-6	-	TRBJ1-6	CASIHWDTSYNSPLHF	TGTGCCAGCATTCATTGGGACACCAGCTATAATTCACCCCTCCACTTT
few	TRBV6-5	-	TRBJ2-7	CASSYSTVRSYEQYF	TGTGCCAGCAGTTACTCGACGGTGCGGTCCTACGAGCAGTACTTC
-	TRBV2	-	TRBJ2-1	CASRRGNEQFF	TGTGCCAGTCGCCGTGGGAATGAGCAGTTCTTC
-	TRBV13	TRBD2	TRBJ2-3	CASSLGLAGVDTQYF	TGTGCCAGCAGCTTAGGACTAGCGGGAGTTGATACGCAGTATTTT
-	TRBV6-1	TRBD1	TRBJ1-3	CASSESPGGIDTIYF	TGTGCCAGCAGTGAATCGCCAGGGGGCATCGACACCATATATTTT
once	TRBV28	-	TRBJ2-1	CASSLEGANEQFF	TGTGCCAGCAGTCTCGAGGGAGCGAATGAGCAGTTCTTC
-	TRBV7-2	-	TRBJ1-2	CASSTWTVSLSGYTF	TGTGCCAGCAGCACATGGACAGTCAGTCTCTCCGGCTACACCTTC
-	TRBV28	TRBD2	TRBJ2-7	CASRSGTSGRAQYEQYF	TGTGCCAGCCGGAGCGGGACTAGCGGGAGGGCCCAATACGAGCAGTACTTC
-	TRBV6-6	-	TRBJ1-1	CASSKTGNTEAFF	TGTGCCAGCAGCAAAACAGGGAACACTGAAGCTTTCTTT
-	TRBV27	-	TRBJ1-1	CASSFGPYTGDTEAFF	TGTGCCAGCAGTTTTGGTCCGTATACGGGGGACACTGAAGCTTTCTTT
-	TRBV25-1	-	TRBJ2-3	CASSEFGVGGLPTDTQYF	TGTGCCAGCAGTGAATTCGGGGTGGGGGGGCTACCCACAGATACGCAGTATTTT
-	TRBV28	TRBD1	TRBJ2-5	CASDGTTGGGRETQYF	TGTGCCAGCGACGGCACGACAGGGGGCGGCCGAGAGACCCAGTACTTC
-	TRBV7-3	TRBD2	TRBJ2-7	CASSPSSGTNEQYF	TGTGCCAGCAGTCCCTCTAGCGGTACTAACGAGCAGTACTTC
-	TRBV28	TRBD1	TRBJ2-2	CASSIGQGSGELFF	TGTGCCAGCAGTATTGGACAGGGCTCCGGGGAGCTGTTTTTT
-	TRBV30	TRBD2	TRBJ2-3	CAWSVQIGRAVDTQYF	TGTGCCTGGAGTGTACAGATCGGGAGGGCCGTAGATACGCAGTATTTT
-	TRBV5-1	TRBD1	TRBJ2-7	CASSSPGQGVDEQYF	TGCGCCAGCAGCTCGCCGGGACAGGGAGTAGACGAGCAGTACTTC
-	TRBV7-9	TRBD2	TRBJ2-2	CASSPSGSNTGELFF	TGTGCCAGCAGCCCTAGCGGGAGCAACACCGGGGAGCTGTTTTTT
-	TRBV27	-	TRBJ2-5	CASSPVRQETQYF	TGTGCCAGCAGCCCTGTACGGCAAGAGACCCAGTACTTC
-	TRBV4-1	-	TRBJ1-6	CASSFTRLRRHNSPLHF	TGCGCCAGCAGCTTCACCCGACTAAGGCGCCATAATTCACCCCTCCACTTT
-	TRBV27	-	TRBJ2-7	CASSLEAQTSEQYF	TGTGCCAGCAGCCTAGAGGCCCAGACGTCCGAGCAGTACTTC
-	TRBV9	-	TRBJ2-2	CASSPEDNGELFF	TGTGCCAGCAGCCCAGAGGACAACGGGGAGCTGTTTTTT
-	TRBV7-9	-	TRBJ1-4	CASRNLEAASEVNEKLFF	TGTGCCAGCAGGAACCTGGAAGCAGCCTCGGAGGTTAATGAAAAACTGTTTTTT
once	TRBV19	-	TRBJ2-5	CASSLQGEETQYF	TGTGCCAGTAGTCTCCAGGGCGAAGAGACCCAGTACTTC
-	TRBV6-5	TRBD1	TRBJ1-5	CASSSQGQGNQPQHF	TGTGCCAGCAGTTCTCAGGGACAGGGGAATCAGCCCCAGCATTTT
-	TRBV6-5	-	TRBJ2-2	CASSYSYPGNTGELFF	TGTGCCAGCAGTTACTCTTACCCAGGGAACACCGGGGAGCTGTTTTTT
-	TRBV7-8	-	TRBJ1-4	CASSRPRGSNEKLFF	TGTGCCAGCAGCCGCCCGAGAGGGTCTAATGAAAAACTGTTTTTT